A selection of T cell receptor beta chains follows, all from one sample in a study of T-cell memory formation after mild COVID-19. One entry per CDR3 protein results from TCRdb running MiXCR on the 5' RACE reads. The sample has approximately 300,000 distinct CDR3 sequences; more than 15% are singletons. The source material was PBMCs or a T cell subset sorted from them (not recorded which). The receptors were sampled from a man between 18 and 35 years old who had mild COVID-19 (a few samples of this study predate the infection). Cell type and time point are not known. Each CDR3 is given with its conserved first and last residue.

>TRBV30|TRBJ1-2
CAWRDLRQGVNGYTF
>TRBV4-1|TRBJ2-5
CATSRAAPETQYF
>TRBV4-1|TRBJ1-2
CASSQELVWGRGYGYTF
>TRBV7-6|TRBJ2-5
CASSPNQETQYF
>TRBV10-2|TRBJ2-5
CASTLAGGETQYF
>TRBV5-4|TRBJ2-1
CASGGASRNEQFF
>TRBV5-1|TRBJ2-5
CASSPEEETQYF
>TRBV7-2|TRBJ1-3
CASSLAPGVGDTIYF
>TRBV6-5|TRBJ2-5
CASSYSKAGETQYF
>TRBV6-2/TRBV6-3|TRBJ2-1
CASSHGASQFF
>TRBV20-1|TRBJ1-3
CSARQGSSGNTIYF
>TRBV11-2|TRBJ2-5
CASSPGQGIETQYF
>TRBV12-3/TRBV12-4|TRBJ2-6
CASSFKTGANVLTF
>TRBV6-5|TRBJ2-7
CASSYSSASYEQYF
>TRBV27|TRBJ2-1
CASSLYHRTTGDEQFF
>TRBV4-1|TRBJ2-3
CASSQDRGGAVDTQYF
>TRBV25-1|TRBJ2-2
CASRRTGNTGELFF
>TRBV27|TRBJ1-6
CASTSRLGSPLHF
>TRBV6-5|TRBJ1-5
CASRRQLDQPQHF
>TRBV6-2/TRBV6-3|TRBJ2-3
CASKGWADTDTQYF
>TRBV6-6|TRBJ2-5
CASSQLPGQGQETQYF
>TRBV12-3/TRBV12-4|TRBJ1-1
CASSRGTGSGDTEAFF
>TRBV6-5|TRBJ2-1
CASSYSNLAGDNEQFF
>TRBV7-3|TRBJ2-3
CASSTTGTDTQYF
>TRBV20-1|TRBJ2-1
CSALLVNEQFF
>TRBV11-2|TRBJ2-1
CASSLVHDGQFF
>TRBV5-1|TRBJ1-1
CASSSDGTWTLVGLLNTEAFF
>TRBV19|TRBJ1-2
CASSIRGFDGYTF
>TRBV11-2|TRBJ2-5
CASSLNLGAGEETQYF
>TRBV5-1|TRBJ2-2
CASSIRTNTGELFF
>TRBV29-1|TRBJ1-1
CSVETVLNTEAFF
>TRBV18|TRBJ1-2
CASSPVGADYGYTF
>TRBV30|TRBJ1-2
CAWSPGWGYTF
>TRBV20-1|TRBJ1-5
CSARKLLRGRKVNQPQHF
>TRBV12-3/TRBV12-4|TRBJ2-1
CAVPPSSARYNEQFF
>TRBV11-2|TRBJ2-5
CASSRAAETQYF
>TRBV7-8|TRBJ2-1
CASAQGNGEQFF
>TRBV5-1|TRBJ1-1
CASSPAPLGDTEAFF
>TRBV29-1|TRBJ2-1
CSVEDLTTSGGYNEQFF
>TRBV25-1|TRBJ2-2
CASSEYGRGAGELFF
>TRBV7-2|TRBJ2-3
CASSSGTSGGAADTQYF
>TRBV4-3|TRBJ2-6
CASTWDFSSGANVLTF
>TRBV7-2|TRBJ2-2
CASSLDGQNTGELFF
>TRBV20-1|TRBJ1-6
CSARKGWDSPLHF
>TRBV7-3|TRBJ2-3
CASSLQTSADTQYF
>TRBV20-1|TRBJ2-7
CSVISPGAFHEQYF
>TRBV5-1|TRBJ2-7
CASSAEGQATYEQYF
>TRBV7-2|TRBJ2-1
CASSLVGEDNEQFF
>TRBV9|TRBJ2-1
CASSVTLAGFSSYNEQFF
>TRBV5-1|TRBJ2-5
CASSPGTKLKETQYF
>TRBV12-3/TRBV12-4|TRBJ1-6
CASKRPDRVSPLHF
>TRBV7-9|TRBJ2-1
CASSPALGGPYNEQFF
>TRBV6-6|TRBJ2-7
CASSLGQVPYEQYF
>TRBV6-6|TRBJ2-3
CASRSGLAGRTDTQYF
>TRBV4-3|TRBJ2-2
CASSQVAGATGELFF